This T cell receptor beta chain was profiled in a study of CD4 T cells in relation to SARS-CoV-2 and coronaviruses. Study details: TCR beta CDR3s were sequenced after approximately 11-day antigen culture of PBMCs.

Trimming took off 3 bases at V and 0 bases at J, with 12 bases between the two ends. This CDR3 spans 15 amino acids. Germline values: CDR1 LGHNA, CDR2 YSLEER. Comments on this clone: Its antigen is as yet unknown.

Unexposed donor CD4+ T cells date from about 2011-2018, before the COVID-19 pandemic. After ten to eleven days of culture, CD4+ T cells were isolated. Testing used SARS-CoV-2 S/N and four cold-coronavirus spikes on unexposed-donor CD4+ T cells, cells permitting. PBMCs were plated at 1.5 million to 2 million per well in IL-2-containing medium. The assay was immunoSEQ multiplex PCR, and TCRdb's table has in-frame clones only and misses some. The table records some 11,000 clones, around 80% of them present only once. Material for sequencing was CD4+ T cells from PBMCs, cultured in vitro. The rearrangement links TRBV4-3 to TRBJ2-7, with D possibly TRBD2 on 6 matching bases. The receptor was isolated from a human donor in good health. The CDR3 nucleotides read TGCGCCAGCAGCCAGTTAGCGGACCTCTCCTACGAGCAGTACTTC. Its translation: CASSQLADLSYEQYF.